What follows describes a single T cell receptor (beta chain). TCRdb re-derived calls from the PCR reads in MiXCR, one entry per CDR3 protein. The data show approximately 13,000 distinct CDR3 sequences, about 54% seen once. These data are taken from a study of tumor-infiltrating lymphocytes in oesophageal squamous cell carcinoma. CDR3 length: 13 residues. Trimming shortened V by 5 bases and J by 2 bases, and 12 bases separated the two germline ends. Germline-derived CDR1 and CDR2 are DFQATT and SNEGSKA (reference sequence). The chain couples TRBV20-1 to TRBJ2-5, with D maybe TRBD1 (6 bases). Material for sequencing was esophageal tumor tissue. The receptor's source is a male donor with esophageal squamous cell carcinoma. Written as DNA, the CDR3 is TGCAGTGCTTCCCCAGGGGCACAAGAGACCCAGTACTTC. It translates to CSASPGAQETQYF.